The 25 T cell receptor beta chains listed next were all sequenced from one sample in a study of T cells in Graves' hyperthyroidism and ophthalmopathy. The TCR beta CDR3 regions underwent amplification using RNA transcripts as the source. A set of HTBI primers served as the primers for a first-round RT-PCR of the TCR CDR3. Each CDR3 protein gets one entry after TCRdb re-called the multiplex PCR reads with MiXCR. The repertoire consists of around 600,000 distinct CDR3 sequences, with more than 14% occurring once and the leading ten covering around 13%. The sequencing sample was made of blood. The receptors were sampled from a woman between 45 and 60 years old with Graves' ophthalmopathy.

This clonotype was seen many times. CDR3 nucleotides: TGTGCCATCAGTGAGTCCTCGACAGGGGAAGCTTTCTTT. Encoded protein: CAISESSTGEAFF. The chain employs TRBV10-3 and TRBJ1-1; 7 bases match TRBD1. This CDR3 spans 13 amino acids. V lost 0 bases to trimming and J lost 8 bases; unmatched junction nucleotides: 3. In germline, CDR1 is ENHRY, CDR2 SYGVKD.

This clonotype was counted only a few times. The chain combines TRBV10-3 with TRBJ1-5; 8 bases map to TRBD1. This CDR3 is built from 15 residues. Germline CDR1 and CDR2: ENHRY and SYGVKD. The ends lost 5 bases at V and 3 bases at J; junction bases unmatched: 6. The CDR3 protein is CAISKGGQANQPQHF. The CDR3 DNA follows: TGTGCCATCAGTAAGGGGGGACAGGCCAATCAGCCCCAGCATTTT.

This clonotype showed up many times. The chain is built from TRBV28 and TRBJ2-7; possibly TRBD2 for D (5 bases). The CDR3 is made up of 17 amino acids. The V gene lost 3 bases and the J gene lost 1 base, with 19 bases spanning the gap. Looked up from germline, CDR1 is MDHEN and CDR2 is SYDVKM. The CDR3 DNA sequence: TGTGCCAGCAGTTTCGGTCCCTCGTGGGGAGAATCCTACGAGCAGTACTTC. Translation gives CASSFGPSWGESYEQYF. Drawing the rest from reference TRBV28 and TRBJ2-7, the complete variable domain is DVKVTQSSRYLVKRTGEKVFLECVQDMDHENMFWYRQDPGLGLRLIYFSYDVKMKEKGDIPEGYSVSREKKERFSLILESASTNQTSMYLCASSFGPSWGESYEQYFGPGTRLTVT.

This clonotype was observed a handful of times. The CDR3 reads CASSAIAGASTDTQYF. DNA of the CDR3: TGTGCCAGCAGCGCTATAGCGGGCGCTAGCACAGATACGCAGTATTTT. This chain connects TRBV6-1 to TRBJ2-3; 7 bases are shared with TRBD2. J was trimmed by 0 bases and V by 6 bases; bases with no gene match: 9. Per the germline V gene, CDR1 is MNHNS and CDR2 is SASEGT. This CDR3 region has 16 residues.

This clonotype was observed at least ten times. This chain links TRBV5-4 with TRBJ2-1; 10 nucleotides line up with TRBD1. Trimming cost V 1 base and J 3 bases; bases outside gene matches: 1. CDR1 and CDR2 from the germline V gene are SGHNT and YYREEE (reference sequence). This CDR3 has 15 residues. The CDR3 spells CASSLWDRGYNEQFF. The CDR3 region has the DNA TGTGCCAGCAGCTTGTGGGACAGGGGCTACAATGAGCAGTTCTTC.

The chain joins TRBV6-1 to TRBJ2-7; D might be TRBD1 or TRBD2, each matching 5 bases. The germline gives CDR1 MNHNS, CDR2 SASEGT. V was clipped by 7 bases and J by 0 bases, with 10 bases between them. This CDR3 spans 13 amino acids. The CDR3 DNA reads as TGTGCCAGCAATCGGGGCAACTCCTACGAGCAGTACTTC. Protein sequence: CASNRGNSYEQYF.

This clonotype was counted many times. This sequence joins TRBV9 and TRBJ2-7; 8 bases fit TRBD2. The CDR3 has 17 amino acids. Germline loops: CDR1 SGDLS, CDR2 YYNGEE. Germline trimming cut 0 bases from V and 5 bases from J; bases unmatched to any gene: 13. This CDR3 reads CASSVAAGPSGFHEQYF. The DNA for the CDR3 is TGTGCCAGCAGCGTAGCAGCTGGTCCTAGCGGGTTCCACGAGCAGTACTTC.

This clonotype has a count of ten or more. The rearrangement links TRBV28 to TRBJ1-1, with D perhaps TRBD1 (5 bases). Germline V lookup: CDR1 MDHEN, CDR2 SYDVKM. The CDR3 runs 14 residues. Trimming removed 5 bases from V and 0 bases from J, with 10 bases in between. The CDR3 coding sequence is TGTGCCAGCAGTCCCGCAGGGCTGAACACTGAAGCTTTCTTT. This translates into CASSPAGLNTEAFF.

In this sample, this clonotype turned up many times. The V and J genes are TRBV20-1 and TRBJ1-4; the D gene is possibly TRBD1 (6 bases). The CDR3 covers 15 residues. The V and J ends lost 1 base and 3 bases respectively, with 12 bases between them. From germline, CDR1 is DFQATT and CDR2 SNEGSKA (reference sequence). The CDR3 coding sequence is TGCAGTGCTAGAGGTTCGGCAGGGGCTAATGAAAAACTGTTTTTT. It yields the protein CSARGSAGANEKLFF.

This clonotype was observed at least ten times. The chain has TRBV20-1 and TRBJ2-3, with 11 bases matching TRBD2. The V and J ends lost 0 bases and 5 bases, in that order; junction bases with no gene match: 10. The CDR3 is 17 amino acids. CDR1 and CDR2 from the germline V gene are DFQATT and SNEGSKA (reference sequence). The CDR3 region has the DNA TGCAGTGCTAGAGATAATATTCGTGGACTAGCGGGAGATACGCAGTATTTT. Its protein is CSARDNIRGLAGDTQYF.

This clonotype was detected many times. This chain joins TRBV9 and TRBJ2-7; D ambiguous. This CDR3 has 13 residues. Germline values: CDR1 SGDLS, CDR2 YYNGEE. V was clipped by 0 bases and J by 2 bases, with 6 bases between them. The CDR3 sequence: CASSVGSPYEQYF. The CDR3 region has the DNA TGTGCCAGCAGCGTAGGGAGCCCCTACGAGCAGTACTTC.

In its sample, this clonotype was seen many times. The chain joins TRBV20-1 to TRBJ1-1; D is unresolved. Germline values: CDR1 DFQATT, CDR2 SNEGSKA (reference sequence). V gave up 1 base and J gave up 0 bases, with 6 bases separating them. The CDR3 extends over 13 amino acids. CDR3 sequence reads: CSARANLNTEAFF. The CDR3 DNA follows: TGCAGTGCTAGAGCCAATCTGAACACTGAAGCTTTCTTT.

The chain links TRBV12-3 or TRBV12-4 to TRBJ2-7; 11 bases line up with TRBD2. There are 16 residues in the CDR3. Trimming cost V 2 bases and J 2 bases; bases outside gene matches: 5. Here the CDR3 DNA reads TGTGCCAGCAGTTTAAGTAGCGGGAGGGCCACCTACGAGCAGTACTTC. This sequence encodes CASSLSSGRATYEQYF.

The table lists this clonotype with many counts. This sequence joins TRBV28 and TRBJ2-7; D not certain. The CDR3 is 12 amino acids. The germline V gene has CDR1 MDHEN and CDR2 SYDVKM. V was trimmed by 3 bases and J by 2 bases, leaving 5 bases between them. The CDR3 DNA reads TGTGCCAGCAGTTTGCCACCCTACGAGCAGTACTTC. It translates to CASSLPPYEQYF.

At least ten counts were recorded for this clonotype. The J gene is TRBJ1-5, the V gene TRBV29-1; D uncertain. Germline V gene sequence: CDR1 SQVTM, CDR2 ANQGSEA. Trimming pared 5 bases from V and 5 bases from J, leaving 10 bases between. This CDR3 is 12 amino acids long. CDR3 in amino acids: CSVPREDQPQHF. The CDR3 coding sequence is TGCAGCGTTCCTAGGGAAGATCAGCCCCAGCATTTT.

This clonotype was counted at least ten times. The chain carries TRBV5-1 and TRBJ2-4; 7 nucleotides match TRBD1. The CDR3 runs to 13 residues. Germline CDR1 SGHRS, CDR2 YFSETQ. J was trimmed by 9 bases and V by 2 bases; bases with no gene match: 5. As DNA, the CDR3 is TGCGCCAGCAGCTTTACAGGGGACGGCATTCAGTACTTC. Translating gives CASSFTGDGIQYF.

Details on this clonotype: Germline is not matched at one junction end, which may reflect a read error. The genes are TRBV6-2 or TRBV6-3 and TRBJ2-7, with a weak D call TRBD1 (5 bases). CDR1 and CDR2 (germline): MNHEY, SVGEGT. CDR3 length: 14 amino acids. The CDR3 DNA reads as TGTGTCAGCAGGGATTGGACCCGCTCCTACGAGCAGTACTTC. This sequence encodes CVSRDWTRSYEQYF.

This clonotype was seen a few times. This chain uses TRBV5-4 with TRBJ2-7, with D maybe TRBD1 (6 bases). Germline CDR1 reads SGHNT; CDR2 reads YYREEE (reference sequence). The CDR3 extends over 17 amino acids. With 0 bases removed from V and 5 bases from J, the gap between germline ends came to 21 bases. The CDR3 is CASSLDAPRGGSHEQYF. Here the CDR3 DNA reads TGTGCCAGCAGCTTGGACGCCCCTAGAGGGGGTAGCCACGAGCAGTACTTC.

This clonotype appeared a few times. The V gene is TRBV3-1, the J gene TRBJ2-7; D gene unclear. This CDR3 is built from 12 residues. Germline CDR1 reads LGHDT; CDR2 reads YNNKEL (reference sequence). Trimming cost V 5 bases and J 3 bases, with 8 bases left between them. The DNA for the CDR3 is TGTGCCAGCAGCAAGGGTTTCTACGAGCAGTACTTC. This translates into CASSKGFYEQYF.

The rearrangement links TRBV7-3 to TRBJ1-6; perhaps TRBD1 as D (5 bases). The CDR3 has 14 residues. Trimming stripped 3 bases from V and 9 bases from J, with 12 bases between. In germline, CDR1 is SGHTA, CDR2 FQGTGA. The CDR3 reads CASSFGPQGSPLHF. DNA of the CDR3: TGTGCCAGCAGCTTTGGACCCCAGGGTTCACCCCTCCACTTT.

CDR3 nucleotide sequence: TGTGCCAGCAGTGGCGGAGGGACAGACGATAATTCACCCCTCCACTTT. This codes for CASSGGGTDDNSPLHF. V and J are TRBV25-1 and TRBJ1-6; 7 bases fit TRBD1. Trimming at V came to 4 bases and at J to 5 bases, leaving 8 bases not matched to a gene. CDR1 and CDR2 (germline): MGHDK, SYGVNS. The CDR3 has 16 residues.

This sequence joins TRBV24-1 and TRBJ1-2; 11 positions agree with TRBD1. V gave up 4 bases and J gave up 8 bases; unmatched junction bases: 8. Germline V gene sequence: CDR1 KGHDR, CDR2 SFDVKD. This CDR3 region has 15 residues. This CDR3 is CATSDPGQGANGYTF. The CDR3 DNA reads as TGTGCCACCAGTGACCCCGGACAGGGGGCCAACGGCTACACCTTC.

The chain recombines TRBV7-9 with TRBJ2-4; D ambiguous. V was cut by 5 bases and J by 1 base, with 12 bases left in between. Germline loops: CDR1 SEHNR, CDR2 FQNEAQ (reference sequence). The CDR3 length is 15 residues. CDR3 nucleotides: TGTGCCAGCAGCCCCCCGGACCCTGCCAAAAACATTCAGTACTTC. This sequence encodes CASSPPDPAKNIQYF.

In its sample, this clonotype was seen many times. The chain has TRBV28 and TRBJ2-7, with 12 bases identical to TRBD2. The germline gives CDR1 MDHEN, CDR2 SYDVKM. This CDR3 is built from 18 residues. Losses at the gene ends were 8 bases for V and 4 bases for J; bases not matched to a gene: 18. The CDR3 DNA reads TGTGCCAGCGATACCGGGACTAGCGGGCTTAGCCCCTTTTACGAGCAGTACTTC. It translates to CASDTGTSGLSPFYEQYF.

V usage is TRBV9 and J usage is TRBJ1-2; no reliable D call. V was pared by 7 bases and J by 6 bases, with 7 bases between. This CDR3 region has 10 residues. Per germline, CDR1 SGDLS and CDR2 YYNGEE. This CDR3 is CASRDNGYTF. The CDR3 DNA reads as TGTGCCAGCCGCGACAATGGCTACACCTTC.